Below, 32 T cell receptor beta chains from the same sample are listed, as sequenced in a study of T cell clonotyping in hematopoietic cell transplantation. Repertoires were generated with immunoSEQ multiplex PCR, while TCRdb's copy carries only in-frame clones and drops some. The sample includes approximately 7,000 clones, approximately 90% seen only once; the top ten take approximately 4.5%. Sample: PBMCs, taken 30 days after allogeneic stem cell transplant. These receptors all stem from a female patient aged 45 to 65 who had an allogeneic stem cell transplant from an unrelated donor, so the T cells may come from the graft donor. Some clones in this sample may be carry-over from other donors' samples.

This chain connects TRBV7-8 to TRBJ1-1; D not certain. With 4 bases removed from V and 6 bases from J, the gap between germline ends came to 15 bases. This CDR3 has 14 residues. Germline CDR1 reads SGHVS; CDR2 reads FQNEAQ. The CDR3 loop is CASSSTGRVSEAFF. CDR3 sequence (DNA): TGTGCCAGCAGCTCCACTGGAAGGGTGTCTGAAGCTTTCTTT.

This rearrangement joins TRBV6-1 to TRBJ1-5; D is undetermined. The CDR3 covers 12 residues. Germline V gene sequence: CDR1 MNHNS, CDR2 SASEGT. The V end lost 8 bases, the J end lost 4 bases, and 9 bases lay between the germline ends. This CDR3 is CASRATNQPQHF. CDR3 nucleotide sequence: TGTGCCAGCCGGGCCACTAATCAGCCCCAGCATTTT.

This chain connects TRBV7-6 to TRBJ2-3, with D maybe TRBD1 (5 bases). V shed 0 bases and J shed 0 bases, with 13 bases lying between them. Germline CDR1 SGHVS, CDR2 FNYEAQ. The CDR3 is made up of 17 amino acids. CDR3 DNA sequence: TGTGCCAGCAGCTTAGCCAGGGTTGAAGTTAGCACAGATACGCAGTATTTT. Its protein product is CASSLARVEVSTDTQYF.

The count of this clone is one. The CDR3 nucleotides read TGCGCCAGCAGCTCCGACAGCTATAGCACAGATACGCAGTATTTT. Residues: CASSSDSYSTDTQYF. The chain recombines TRBV5-1 with TRBJ2-3; D perhaps matches TRBD1 (5 bases). Germline CDR1 SGHRS, CDR2 YFSETQ. With 3 bases removed from V and 0 bases from J, the gap between germline ends came to 11 bases. The CDR3 consists of 15 residues.

The chain recombines TRBV4-3 with TRBJ2-1; the match to TRBD2 covers 8 bases. Germline CDR1 is LGHNA and CDR2 is YSLEER. J lost 0 bases, V lost 0 bases, and 10 bases had no gene match. The CDR3 loop spans 19 amino acids. The CDR3 spells CASSQDFGTGGSSYNEQFF. CDR3 bases: TGCGCCAGCAGCCAAGACTTCGGTACGGGAGGGAGCTCCTACAATGAGCAGTTCTTC.

The chain recombines TRBV28 with TRBJ1-2; tentative D call: TRBD1 (6 bases). Germline values: CDR1 MDHEN, CDR2 SYDVKM. Trimming took off 5 bases at V and 5 bases at J, with 21 bases between the two ends. The CDR3 consists of 16 residues. The chain's CDR3 is CASSNPGTKDRYGYTF. The CDR3 nucleotides read TGTGCCAGCAGTAACCCGGGGACAAAGGACCGGTATGGCTACACCTTC.

The chain is built from TRBV28 and TRBJ2-7; 8 bases fit TRBD1. The CDR3 contains 15 residues. Germline-derived CDR1 and CDR2 are MDHEN and SYDVKM. With 4 bases clipped from V and 3 bases from J, the junction kept 8 bases outside the gene matches. The DNA of the CDR3 is TGTGCCAGCAGTTCCCCCGGACAGGGCGACTACGAGCAGTACGTC. The encoded protein is CASSSPGQGDYEQYV.

This clone was observed a single time. The DNA of the CDR3 is TGTGCCAGCAGTATACAGGGTAGCTCTGGGGCCAACGTCCTGACTTTC. Encoded protein: CASSIQGSSGANVLTF. The V and J genes are TRBV2 and TRBJ2-6; maybe TRBD1 (6 bases). Germline values: CDR1 SNHLY, CDR2 FYNNEI. This CDR3 has 16 residues. V was cut by 5 bases and J by 0 bases, with 11 bases left in between. Drawing the rest from reference TRBV2 and TRBJ2-6, the complete variable domain is EPEVTQTPSHQVTQMGQEVILRCVPISNHLYFYWYRQILGQKVEFLVSFYNNEISEKSEIFDDQFSVERPDGSNFTLKIRSTKLEDSAMYFCASSIQGSSGANVLTFGAGSRLTVL.

The chain recombines TRBV7-6 with TRBJ1-2, with a weak D call TRBD1 (5 bases). The germline gives CDR1 SGHVS, CDR2 FNYEAQ. The length of the CDR3 is 13 residues. Trimming removed 3 bases from V and 7 bases from J, with 12 bases in between. The CDR3 nucleotides are TGTGCCAGCAGCTTGAATCCAGGGAGTGGCTACACCTTC. Protein: CASSLNPGSGYTF.

V is TRBV7-2 and J is TRBJ2-3, with D perhaps matching TRBD2 (5 bases). V lost 2 bases and J 0 bases, leaving 9 bases between the germline ends. The CDR3 consists of 15 residues. The germline V gene encodes CDR1 SGHTA and CDR2 FQGNSA. The CDR3 DNA reads TGTGCCAGCAGCTTAACCCCTAGCAGCACAGATACGCAGTATTTT. Its translation is CASSLTPSSTDTQYF.

This chain connects TRBV6-1 to TRBJ2-1; D not certain. Germline V gene data show CDR1 as MNHNS and CDR2 as SASEGT. This CDR3 spans 14 amino acids. V shed 5 bases and J shed 4 bases, with 12 bases lying between them. Here the CDR3 reads CASSTPHLYNEQFF. CDR3 sequence (DNA): TGTGCCAGCAGTACACCCCACCTTTACAATGAGCAGTTCTTC.

V gene TRBV7-7 combines with J gene TRBJ1-5, with 11 bases fitting TRBD1. With 4 bases clipped from V and 7 bases from J, the junction kept 3 bases outside the gene matches. The CDR3 runs 14 residues. Germline values: CDR1 SSHAT, CDR2 FNYEAQ (reference sequence). This CDR3 is CASSWDRGRQPQHF. In DNA form, the CDR3 reads TGTGCCAGCAGCTGGGACAGGGGGAGGCAGCCCCAGCATTTT.

This clone appeared once. The chain carries TRBV6-4 and TRBJ2-1, with D perhaps given as TRBD1 or TRBD2 (5 bases each). CDR3 length equals 13 residues. V lost 6 bases to trimming and J lost 8 bases, with 14 bases between them. Germline lookup yields CDR1 MRHNA and CDR2 SNTAGT. The CDR3 nucleotides read TGTGCCAGCAGCCCGGGGCCTTCGGATGAGCAGTTCTTC. It codes for CASSPGPSDEQFF.

The DNA of the CDR3 is TGTGCCAGTAAGGGGCAGTATGGCTACACCTTC. Protein product: CASKGQYGYTF. The rearrangement links TRBV19 to TRBJ1-2, with a possible D match to TRBD1 (5 bases). Trimming shortened V by 7 bases and J by 5 bases, and 8 bases separated the two germline ends. The CDR3 has 11 residues. The V gene's germline CDR1 is LNHDA and CDR2 SQIVND (reference sequence). Together with reference TRBV19 and TRBJ1-2, the CDR3 gives the full variable domain: DGGITQSPKYLFRKEGQNVTLSCEQNLNHDAMYWYRQDPGQGLRLIYYSQIVNDFQKGDIAEGYSVSREKKESFPLTVTSAQKNPTAFYLCASKGQYGYTFGSGTRLTVV.

The CDR3 nucleotides read TGTGCCAGCAGCCCACAGGGGTTCGACGAGCAGTACTTC. The encoded protein is CASSPQGFDEQYF. The genes are TRBV25-1 and TRBJ2-7; 7 bases map to TRBD1. Germline V gene lookup returns CDR1 MGHDK and CDR2 SYGVNS. V lost 6 bases to trimming and J lost 5 bases; unmatched junction nucleotides: 7. The CDR3 is 13 residues long.

In its sample, this clone was seen a few times. This chain joins TRBV11-2 and TRBJ2-7, with 8 bases lining up with TRBD1. CDR1 SGHAT and CDR2 FQNNGV come from the germline V gene. V shed 5 bases, J shed 6 bases, and the junction held 9 bases outside the gene matches. CDR3 length equals 14 residues. DNA of the CDR3: TGTGCCAGCAGCCCTTGGGACAGGCAATCCGAGCAGTACTTC. Encoded protein: CASSPWDRQSEQYF.

The chain links TRBV30 to TRBJ1-1; 10 nucleotides line up with TRBD1. This CDR3 comprises 14 residues. V lost 4 bases and J lost 3; bases outside the gene matches: 5. Per the germline V gene, CDR1 is GTSNPN and CDR2 is SVGIG (reference sequence). As DNA, the CDR3 is TGTGCCTGGATAAGGACAGGGGGGCACACTGAAGCTTTCTTT. It specifies CAWIRTGGHTEAFF.

The rearrangement uses TRBV29-1 and TRBJ2-7, with D tentatively TRBD1 (6 bases). In germline, CDR1 is SQVTM, CDR2 ANQGSEA. The CDR3 sequence is 12 residues long. Trimming took 5 bases from V and 0 from J, leaving 8 bases between them. CDR3 in amino acids: CSVRTASYEQYF. CDR3 in DNA: TGCAGCGTTAGGACAGCCTCCTACGAGCAGTACTTC.

The chain links TRBV6-4 to TRBJ1-6, with a weak D call TRBD1 (6 bases). V lost 11 bases and J 6 bases, leaving 20 bases between the germline ends. CDR3 length equals 15 residues. The germline CDR1 and CDR2 sequences are MRHNA and SNTAGT. The CDR3 here is CAEEVVGHPNSPLHF. CDR3 in DNA: TGTGCCGAGGAGGTCGTGGGACATCCTAATTCACCCCTCCACTTT.

This rearrangement joins TRBV25-1 to TRBJ1-6; possibly TRBD1 for D (6 bases). The CDR3 has 13 residues. The V and J ends lost 6 bases and 13 bases respectively, with 16 bases between them. Germline-derived CDR1 and CDR2 are MGHDK and SYGVNS. CDR3 amino acids: CASRRGTDSPLHF. The CDR3 coding sequence is TGTGCCAGCAGACGTGGGACGGACAGCCCCCTCCACTTT. Full variable domain (missing parts from reference TRBV25-1 and TRBJ1-6): EADIYQTPRYLVIGTGKKITLECSQTMGHDKMYWYQQDPGMELHLIHYSYGVNSTEKGDLSSESTVSRIRTEHFPLTLESARPSHTSQYLCASRRGTDSPLHFGNGTRLTVT.

This clone appeared a single time. The rearrangement links TRBV5-6 to TRBJ1-1, with a possible D match to TRBD1 (5 bases). The CDR3 is 16 amino acids. Germline V gene lookup returns CDR1 SGHDT and CDR2 YYEEEE. V gave up 4 bases and J gave up 1 base, with 17 bases separating them. CDR3 in DNA: TGTGCCAGCAGCCAAAATTTCTGGGACCGGAACACTGAAGCTTTCTTT. Translating gives CASSQNFWDRNTEAFF.

The chain joins TRBV25-1 to TRBJ1-2, with D possibly TRBD1 on 6 matching bases. The CDR3 runs 12 residues. The V and J ends lost 2 bases and 8 bases respectively, with 9 bases between them. Germline values: CDR1 MGHDK, CDR2 SYGVNS. The CDR3 sequence is CASSEIRGGYTF. The CDR3 region has the DNA TGTGCCAGCAGTGAAATTAGGGGGGGCTACACCTTC.

The rearrangement joins TRBV7-2 to TRBJ2-7; a possible D gene is TRBD1 (7 bases). Trimming took off 1 base at V and 6 bases at J, with 16 bases between the two ends. Germline lookup yields CDR1 SGHTA and CDR2 FQGNSA. The CDR3 spans 15 residues. The CDR3 DNA reads as TGTGCCAGCAGCTTAGATGTCTCAGGGGGAGGCGAGCAGTACTTC. Translating it yields CASSLDVSGGGEQYF.

J is TRBJ1-2 and V is TRBV4-2; D gene uncertain. Trimming removed 4 bases from V and 6 bases from J, with 12 bases in between. CDR1 LGHNA and CDR2 YNFKEQ come from the germline V gene. The CDR3 is 13 residues long. The CDR3 DNA follows: TGTGCCAGCAGCCGAACGGGAGGAGATGGCTACACCTTC. Translated: CASSRTGGDGYTF.

CDR3 DNA: TGTGCCAGCAGCTTACGGTCTAGCGGGAACCACAATGAGCAGTTCTTC. Its translation: CASSLRSSGNHNEQFF. The chain employs TRBV7-9 and TRBJ2-1; 9 nucleotides match TRBD2. The CDR3 runs 16 residues. V lost 2 bases and J lost 5; bases outside the gene matches: 7. Germline V gives CDR1 SEHNR, CDR2 FQNEAQ (reference sequence).

This clone was seen a handful of times. The CDR3 reads CASSPTALHTYEQYF. As DNA, the CDR3 is TGCGCCAGCAGCCCTACAGCTCTCCATACCTACGAGCAGTACTTC. The V gene is TRBV4-3, the J gene TRBJ2-7; no firm D call. The CDR3 runs to 15 residues. Germline V gives CDR1 LGHNA, CDR2 YSLEER. V lost 4 bases, J lost 2 bases, and 15 bases lay in between.

The V gene is TRBV6-1, the J gene TRBJ1-5, with D perhaps TRBD1 (5 bases). This CDR3 is 15 amino acids long. CDR1 is MNHNS and CDR2 is SASEGT in the germline V gene. Trimming stripped 5 bases from V and 6 bases from J, with 17 bases between. DNA for the CDR3: TGTGCCAGCAGTCTTTTAGGGGAGTCTGCTCAGCCCCAGCATTTT. It yields the protein CASSLLGESAQPQHF.

This chain connects TRBV7-7 to TRBJ1-1; D is unresolved. CDR1 is SSHAT, CDR2 FNYEAQ, per germline (reference sequence). The CDR3 contains 13 residues. The V gene lost 6 bases and the J gene lost 0 bases, with 8 bases spanning the gap. CDR3 DNA sequence: TGTGCCAGCAGTCTACGGATGAACACTGAAGCTTTCTTT. Translated: CASSLRMNTEAFF.

The CDR3 loop is CASSERNEQFF. The CDR3 coding sequence is TGTGCCAGCAGTGAGCGCAATGAGCAGTTCTTC. The chain links TRBV27 to TRBJ2-1; D is unresolved. CDR1 is MNHEY and CDR2 is SMNVEV in the germline V gene (reference sequence). V lost 5 bases, J lost 6 bases, and 5 bases lay in between. The CDR3 consists of 11 residues.

V is TRBV30 and J is TRBJ2-5, with D perhaps being TRBD1 or TRBD2 (5 bases each). Germline CDR1 and CDR2: GTSNPN and SVGIG (reference sequence). V was clipped by 4 bases and J by 1 base, with 10 bases between them. The CDR3 totals 13 residues. Here the CDR3 reads CAWNEGLQETQYF. CDR3 DNA: TGTGCCTGGAATGAGGGGCTCCAAGAGACCCAGTACTTC.

The chain links TRBV6-5 to TRBJ1-2; a weak D match, TRBD1 (6 bases). V lost 0 bases to trimming and J lost 4 bases, with 12 bases between them. The CDR3 contains 15 residues. In germline, CDR1 is MNHEY, CDR2 SVGAGI. The CDR3 region has the DNA TGTGCCAGCAGTTACTCGATACAGGGATCCTATGGCTACACCTTC. Residues: CASSYSIQGSYGYTF.

The chain uses TRBV7-2 and TRBJ1-1; no clear D gene. The CDR3 is made up of 14 amino acids. With 5 bases removed from V and 0 bases from J, the gap between germline ends came to 10 bases. CDR1 is SGHTA, CDR2 FQGNSA, per germline. CDR3 amino acids: CASSRGDLNTEAFF. In nucleotides, the CDR3 is TGTGCCAGCAGCCGCGGTGATCTGAACACTGAAGCTTTCTTT. Full variable domain (missing parts from reference TRBV7-2 and TRBJ1-1): GAGVSQSPSNKVTEKGKDVELRCDPISGHTALYWYRQSLGQGLEFLIYFQGNSAPDKSGLPSDRFSAERTGGSVSTLTIQRTQQEDSAVYLCASSRGDLNTEAFFGQGTRLTVV.